These 17 T cell receptor beta chains were sequenced from one sample in a study of T-cell reconstitution after alpha-beta-depleted transplantation in children. Unique molecular identifiers were incorporated during preparation of the TCRbeta library. In TCRdb, the PCR reads were re-called with MiXCR into one record per CDR3 protein. The data contain roughly 170,000 distinct CDR3 sequences, roughly 7.5% of them seen just once; the ten biggest clones take up more than 2.5%. The input for sequencing was PBMCs from the stem cell graft donor, taken from the stem cell graft. Receptor source: a human donor who donated a stem cell graft to a child with Wiskott-Aldrich syndrome.

The sample holds many counts of this clonotype. V usage is TRBV20-1 and J usage is TRBJ2-7; 7 bases are a match to TRBD1. V lost 0 bases and J lost 3; bases outside the gene matches: 11. This CDR3 is 16 amino acids long. CDR1 and CDR2 (germline): DFQATT, SNEGSKA (reference sequence). CDR3 sequence: CSARDAVTDRFYEQYF. As DNA, the CDR3 is TGCAGTGCTAGAGATGCCGTGACGGACAGGTTCTACGAGCAGTACTTC.

This clonotype has at least ten counts. The chain recombines TRBV20-1 with TRBJ1-5; no clear D. Germline CDR1 is DFQATT and CDR2 is SNEGSKA (reference sequence). The ends were cut back, 3 bases at V and 2 bases at J, with 17 bases in the middle. The CDR3 totals 16 residues. The CDR3 spells CSASTLSGGRNQPQHF. The CDR3 region has the DNA TGCAGTGCTAGCACACTCTCCGGCGGGCGCAATCAGCCCCAGCATTTT.

The chain joins TRBV12-3 or TRBV12-4 to TRBJ1-6, with D perhaps TRBD1 (5 bases). The CDR3 sequence is 16 residues long. V lost 6 bases, J lost 1 base, and 13 bases lay in between. This CDR3 reads CASSLKGFSYNSPLHF. For the CDR3, the DNA is TGTGCCAGCAGCCTGAAGGGGTTTTCCTATAATTCACCCCTCCACTTT.

This clonotype is a singleton in its sample. The chain employs TRBV20-1 and TRBJ2-1, with 8 bases matching TRBD2. V was clipped by 6 bases and J by 10 bases; unmatched bases: 11. Germline V CDR1 and CDR2: DFQATT, SNEGSKA (reference sequence). This CDR3 spans 13 amino acids. This chain's CDR3 is CSAADGGAREQFF. CDR3 DNA: TGCAGTGCCGCTGACGGGGGGGCGAGGGAGCAGTTCTTC.

This clonotype was counted only a few times. The V call is TRBV25-1, the J call TRBJ1-4; tentative D call: TRBD1 (5 bases). Trimming shortened V by 1 base and J by 15 bases, and 12 bases separated the two germline ends. This CDR3 comprises 12 residues. In germline, CDR1 is MGHDK, CDR2 SYGVNS. The CDR3 region has the DNA TGTGCCAGCAGTGAATTAGGGGCGAGGGTGTTTTTT. It yields the protein CASSELGARVFF.

This clonotype has ten or more counts. This chain connects TRBV5-6 to TRBJ2-5, with 9 bases that match TRBD1. The V and J ends lost 4 bases and 0 bases, in that order; junction bases with no gene match: 7. From germline, CDR1 is SGHDT and CDR2 YYEEEE. The CDR3 spans 16 residues. CDR3 protein: CASSTGQGTYQETQYF. In DNA, the CDR3 is TGTGCCAGCAGCACAGGACAGGGGACATACCAAGAGACCCAGTACTTC.

The CDR3 coding sequence is TGTGCCAGCAGCGTCTCTGGGCTAGCGGGAAGCGCGAACACCGGGGAGCTGTTTTTT. It specifies CASSVSGLAGSANTGELFF. V is TRBV9 and J is TRBJ2-2, with 9 bases that match TRBD2. The J segment lost 0 bases and the V segment lost 2 bases, leaving 11 bases of the junction unmatched. Germline values: CDR1 SGDLS, CDR2 YYNGEE. The CDR3 length is 19 residues.

There are many counts of this clonotype. The rearrangement links TRBV20-1 to TRBJ2-4; possibly TRBD2 for D (6 bases). Germline V lookup: CDR1 DFQATT, CDR2 SNEGSKA (reference sequence). V lost 4 bases to trimming and J lost 6 bases, with 25 bases between them. The CDR3 is 17 amino acids. In nucleotides, the CDR3 is TGCAGTGCTACCTTCCGGCGGGCTGATACTAGCACAAACATTCAGTACTTC. Amino acid sequence: CSATFRRADTSTNIQYF.

This clonotype was recorded at least ten times. The chain carries TRBV7-9 and TRBJ1-1; D gene unclear. The CDR3 sequence is 14 residues long. Looked up from germline, CDR1 is SEHNR and CDR2 is FQNEAQ (reference sequence). The V end was cut by 1 base, the J end by 6 bases, with 12 bases between. In nucleotides, the CDR3 is TGTGCCAGCAGCTTAGACGGGAGGAGCCCTGAAGCTTTCTTT. Translation gives CASSLDGRSPEAFF.

Turning to this clonotype: This sequence may be a read error, since a much larger clone differs from it by one base. This sequence joins TRBV20-1 and TRBJ2-3; D unclear. Germline CDR1 and CDR2: DFQATT and SNEGSKA (reference sequence). The CDR3 contains 16 residues. CDR3 in DNA: TGCTGTGCTTCCAAAATAGACCAGGTTAAGTCAGATACGCAGTATTTT. It translates to CCASKIDQVKSDTQYF.

This clonotype was seen many times. This chain links TRBV5-1 with TRBJ2-7; 8 nucleotides align to TRBD1. This CDR3 is built from 14 residues. The V gene's germline CDR1 is SGHRS and CDR2 YFSETQ. The trim removed 3 bases at V and 5 bases at J, leaving 7 bases unmatched. CDR3 nucleotide sequence: TGCGCCAGCAGCTATGGACAGGGAACGGACGAGCAGTACTTC. Protein: CASSYGQGTDEQYF.

The sample holds many counts of this clonotype. The chain employs TRBV27 and TRBJ2-2; D is unclear. The V gene lost 1 base and the J gene lost 4 bases, with 4 bases spanning the gap. There are 13 residues in the CDR3. The germline CDR1 and CDR2 sequences are MNHEY and SMNVEV (reference sequence). CDR3 sequence (DNA): TGTGCCAGCAGTTTATTGGGCACCGGGGAGCTGTTTTTT. Protein product: CASSLLGTGELFF.

This clonotype was found many times. This chain links TRBV20-1 with TRBJ2-2, with D perhaps TRBD2 (6 bases). V was trimmed by 4 bases and J by 0 bases, leaving 9 bases between them. The CDR3 sequence is 14 residues long. The germline gives CDR1 DFQATT, CDR2 SNEGSKA (reference sequence). The CDR3 reads CSATLAANTGELFF. DNA of the CDR3: TGCAGTGCTACACTAGCAGCGAACACCGGGGAGCTGTTTTTT.

This clonotype has ten or more counts. The chain employs TRBV11-2 and TRBJ2-7; 8 nucleotides match TRBD2. V lost 5 bases and J lost 2; bases outside the gene matches: 5. Germline values: CDR1 SGHAT, CDR2 FQNNGV. CDR3 length: 14 residues. The CDR3 DNA reads as TGTGCCAGCAGCCCCGGGACTAGGGCCTACGAGCAGTACTTC. This translates into CASSPGTRAYEQYF.

On this clonotype itself: The junction and the germline gene differ at one end; a read error may be behind it. The J gene is TRBJ2-1, the V gene TRBV20-1; 8 bases are shared with TRBD2. Per the germline V gene, CDR1 is DFQATT and CDR2 is SNEGSKA (reference sequence). This CDR3 contains 16 residues. CDR3 in DNA: TGCTGTGCTAGAGACATACTGAGCGGGAGCTACAATGAGCAGTTCTTC. Amino acid sequence: CCARDILSGSYNEQFF.

This clonotype was seen at least ten times. The chain employs TRBV4-1 and TRBJ1-1; tentative D call: TRBD1 (6 bases). Germline CDR1 and CDR2: MGHRA and YSYEKL. V dropped 5 bases and J dropped 1 base, with 20 bases sitting between them. The CDR3 extends over 17 amino acids. The CDR3 protein is CASSSRFTGTPNTEAFF. CDR3 nucleotide sequence: TGCGCCAGCAGCTCGCGGTTCACCGGGACACCGAACACTGAAGCTTTCTTT.

This clonotype has more than one count but fewer than ten. The chain carries TRBV30 and TRBJ1-3; a weak D match, TRBD1 (5 bases). With 0 bases removed from V and 0 bases from J, the gap between germline ends came to 6 bases. This CDR3 contains 14 residues. From germline, CDR1 is GTSNPN and CDR2 SVGIG (reference sequence). CDR3 protein: CAWSVGDSGNTIYF. The CDR3 coding sequence is TGTGCCTGGAGTGTAGGGGACTCTGGAAACACCATATATTTT.